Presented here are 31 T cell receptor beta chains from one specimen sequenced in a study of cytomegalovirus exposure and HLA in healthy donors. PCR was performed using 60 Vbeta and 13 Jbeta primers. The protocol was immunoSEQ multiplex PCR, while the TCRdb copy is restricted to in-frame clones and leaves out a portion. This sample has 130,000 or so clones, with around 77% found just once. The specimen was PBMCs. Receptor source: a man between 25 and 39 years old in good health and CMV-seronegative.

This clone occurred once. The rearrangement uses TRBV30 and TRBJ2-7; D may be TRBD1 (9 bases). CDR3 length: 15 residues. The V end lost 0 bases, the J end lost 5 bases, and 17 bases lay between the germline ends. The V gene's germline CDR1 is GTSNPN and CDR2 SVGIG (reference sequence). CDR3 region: CAWSVGSGTGNEQYF. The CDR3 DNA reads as TGTGCCTGGAGTGTAGGTAGCGGGACAGGGAACGAGCAGTACTTC.

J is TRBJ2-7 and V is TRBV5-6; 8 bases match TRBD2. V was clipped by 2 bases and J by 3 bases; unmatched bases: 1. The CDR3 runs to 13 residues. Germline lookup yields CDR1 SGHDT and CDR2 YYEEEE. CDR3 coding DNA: TGTGCCAGCAGCTTCGGGACTAGCTACGAGCAGTACTTC. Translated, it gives CASSFGTSYEQYF.

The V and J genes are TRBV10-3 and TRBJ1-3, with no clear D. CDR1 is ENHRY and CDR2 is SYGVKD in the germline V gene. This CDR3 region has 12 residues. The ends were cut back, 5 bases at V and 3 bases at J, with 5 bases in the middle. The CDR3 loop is CAISPVGNTIYF. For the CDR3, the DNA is TGTGCCATCAGTCCAGTTGGAAACACCATATATTTT.

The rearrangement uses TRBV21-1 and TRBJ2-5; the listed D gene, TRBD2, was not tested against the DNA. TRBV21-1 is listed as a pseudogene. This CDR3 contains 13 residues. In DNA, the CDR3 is TGTGCCAGCAGCAAAGTCGGGGTAGAGACCCAGTACTTC. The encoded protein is CASSKVGVETQYF.

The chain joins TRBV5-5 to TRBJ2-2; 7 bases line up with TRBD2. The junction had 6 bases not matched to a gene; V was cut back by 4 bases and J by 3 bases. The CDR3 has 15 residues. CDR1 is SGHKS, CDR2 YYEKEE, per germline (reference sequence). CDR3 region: CASSAGTTDTGELFF. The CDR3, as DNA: TGTGCCAGCAGCGCCGGGACTACCGACACCGGGGAGCTGTTTTTT.

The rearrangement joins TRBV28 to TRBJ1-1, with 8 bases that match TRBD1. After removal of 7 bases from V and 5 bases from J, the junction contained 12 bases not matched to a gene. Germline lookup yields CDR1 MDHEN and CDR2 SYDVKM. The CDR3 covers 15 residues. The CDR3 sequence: CASTYNPGGVTEAFF. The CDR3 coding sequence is TGTGCCAGCACTTATAACCCAGGGGGCGTAACTGAAGCTTTCTTT. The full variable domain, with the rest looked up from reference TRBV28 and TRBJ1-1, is DVKVTQSSRYLVKRTGEKVFLECVQDMDHENMFWYRQDPGLGLRLIYFSYDVKMKEKGDIPEGYSVSREKKERFSLILESASTNQTSMYLCASTYNPGGVTEAFFGQGTRLTVV.

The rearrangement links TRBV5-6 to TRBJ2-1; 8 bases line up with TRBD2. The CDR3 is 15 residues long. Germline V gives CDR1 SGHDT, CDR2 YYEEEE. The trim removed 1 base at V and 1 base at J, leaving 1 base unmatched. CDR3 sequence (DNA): TGTGCCAGCAGCTTGCGGGGGGGGTCCTACAATGAGCAGTTCTTC. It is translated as CASSLRGGSYNEQFF.

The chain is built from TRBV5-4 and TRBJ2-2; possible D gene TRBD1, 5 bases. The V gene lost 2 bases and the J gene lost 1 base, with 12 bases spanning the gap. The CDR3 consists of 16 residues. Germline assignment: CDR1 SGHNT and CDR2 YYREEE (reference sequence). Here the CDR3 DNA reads TGTGCCAGCAGCTTTAATCTTGGACAGAACACCGGGGAGCTGTTTTTT. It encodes CASSFNLGQNTGELFF.

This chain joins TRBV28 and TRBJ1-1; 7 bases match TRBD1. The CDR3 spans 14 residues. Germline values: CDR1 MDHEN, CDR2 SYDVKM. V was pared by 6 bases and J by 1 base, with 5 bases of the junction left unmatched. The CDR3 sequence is CASRQGTQNTEAFF. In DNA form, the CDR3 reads TGTGCCAGCAGACAGGGGACGCAGAACACTGAAGCTTTCTTT.

CDR3 protein: CSVAGSGANVLTF. DNA for the CDR3: TGCAGCGTTGCAGGGTCTGGGGCCAACGTCCTGACTTTC. The chain uses TRBV29-1 and TRBJ2-6, with a weak D call TRBD1 (5 bases). This CDR3 contains 13 residues. Germline V gene lookup returns CDR1 SQVTM and CDR2 ANQGSEA. V shed 4 bases and J shed 1 base, with 5 bases lying between them.

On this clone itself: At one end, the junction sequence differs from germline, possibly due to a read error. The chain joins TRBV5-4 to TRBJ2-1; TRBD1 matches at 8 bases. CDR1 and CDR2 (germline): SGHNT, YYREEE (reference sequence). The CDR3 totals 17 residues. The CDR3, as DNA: TGTGCCGGCAGCCCAACTTTGGACAGGGTGACTACTGGCGAGCAGTTCTTC. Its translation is CAGSPTLDRVTTGEQFF.

CDR3 loop: CASRPGTSGRGSYNEQFF. For the CDR3, the DNA is TGTGCCAGCAGACCCGGGACTAGCGGACGAGGCTCCTACAATGAGCAGTTCTTC. This sequence joins TRBV27 and TRBJ2-1, with 11 bases lining up with TRBD2. The CDR3 totals 18 residues. J was trimmed by 0 bases and V by 6 bases; bases with no gene match: 10. The germline CDR1 and CDR2 sequences are MNHEY and SMNVEV (reference sequence).

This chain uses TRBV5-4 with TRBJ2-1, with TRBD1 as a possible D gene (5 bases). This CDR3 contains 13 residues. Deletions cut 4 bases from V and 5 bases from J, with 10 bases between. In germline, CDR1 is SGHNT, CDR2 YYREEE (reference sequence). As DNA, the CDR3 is TGTGCCAGCAGCATGACAGCTAACAATGAGCAGTTCTTC. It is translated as CASSMTANNEQFF.

The CDR3 sequence is CSVVGTEGTGELFF. Written as DNA, the CDR3 is TGCAGCGTTGTTGGGACAGAGGGGACCGGGGAGCTGTTTTTT. This chain connects TRBV29-1 to TRBJ2-2; 7 bases map to TRBD1. The CDR3 totals 14 residues. V trimming: 4 bases; J trimming: 5 bases; junction bases outside the gene matches: 7. The germline gives CDR1 SQVTM, CDR2 ANQGSEA.

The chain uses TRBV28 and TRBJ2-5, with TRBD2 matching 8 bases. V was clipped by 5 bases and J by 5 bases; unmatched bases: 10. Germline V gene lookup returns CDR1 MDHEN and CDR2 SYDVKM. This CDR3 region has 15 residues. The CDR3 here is CASSGRGGSDETQYF. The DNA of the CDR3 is TGTGCCAGCAGTGGCCGCGGGGGGTCCGATGAGACCCAGTACTTC.

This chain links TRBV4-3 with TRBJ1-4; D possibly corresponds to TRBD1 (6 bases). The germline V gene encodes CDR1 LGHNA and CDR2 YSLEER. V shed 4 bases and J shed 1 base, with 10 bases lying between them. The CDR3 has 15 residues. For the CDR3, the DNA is TGCGCCAGCAGCCTCGGACAGTTAACTAATGAAAAACTGTTTTTT. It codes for CASSLGQLTNEKLFF.

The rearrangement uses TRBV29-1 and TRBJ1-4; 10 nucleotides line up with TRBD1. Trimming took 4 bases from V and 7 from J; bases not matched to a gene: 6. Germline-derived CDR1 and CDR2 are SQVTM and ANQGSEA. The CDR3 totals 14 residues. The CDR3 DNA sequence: TGCAGCGTTGTCGGGGACAGGGGCTTTGAAAAACTGTTTTTT. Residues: CSVVGDRGFEKLFF. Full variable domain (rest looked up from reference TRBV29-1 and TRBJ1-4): SAVISQKPSRDICQRGTSLTIQCQVDSQVTMMFWYRQQPGQSLTLIATANQGSEATYESGFVIDKFPISRPNLTFSTLTVSNMSPEDSSIYLCSVVGDRGFEKLFFGSGTQLSVL.

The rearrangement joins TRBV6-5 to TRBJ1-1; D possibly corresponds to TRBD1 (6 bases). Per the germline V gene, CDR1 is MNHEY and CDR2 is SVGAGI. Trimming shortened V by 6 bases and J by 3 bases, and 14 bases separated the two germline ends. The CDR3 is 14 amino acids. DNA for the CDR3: TGTGCCAGCAGAAAAGGGGGGGTTTACACTGAAGCTTTCTTT. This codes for CASRKGGVYTEAFF.

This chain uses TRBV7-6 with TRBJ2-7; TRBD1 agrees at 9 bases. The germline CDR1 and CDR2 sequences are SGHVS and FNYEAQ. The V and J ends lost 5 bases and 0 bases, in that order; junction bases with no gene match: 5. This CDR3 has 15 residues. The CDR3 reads CASSGRDRDSYEQYF. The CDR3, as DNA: TGTGCCAGCAGCGGCCGGGACAGGGACTCCTACGAGCAGTACTTC.

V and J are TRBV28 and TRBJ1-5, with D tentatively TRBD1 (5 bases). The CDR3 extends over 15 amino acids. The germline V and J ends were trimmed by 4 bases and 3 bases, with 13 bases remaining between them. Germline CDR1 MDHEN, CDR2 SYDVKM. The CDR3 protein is CASSSPDSFNQPQHF. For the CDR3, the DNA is TGTGCCAGCAGTTCTCCTGACAGCTTCAATCAGCCCCAGCATTTT.

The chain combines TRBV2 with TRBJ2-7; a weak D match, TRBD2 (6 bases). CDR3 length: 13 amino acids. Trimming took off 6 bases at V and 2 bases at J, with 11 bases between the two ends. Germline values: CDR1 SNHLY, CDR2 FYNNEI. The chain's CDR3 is CASRKLAAYEQYF. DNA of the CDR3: TGTGCCAGCAGAAAATTAGCGGCCTACGAGCAGTACTTC.

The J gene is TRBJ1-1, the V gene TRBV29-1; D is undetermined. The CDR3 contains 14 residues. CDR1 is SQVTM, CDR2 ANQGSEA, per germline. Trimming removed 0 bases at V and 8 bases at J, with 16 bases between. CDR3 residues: CSVEDRGRPEEAFF. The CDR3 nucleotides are TGCAGCGTTGAAGATCGAGGTCGGCCCGAGGAAGCTTTCTTT.

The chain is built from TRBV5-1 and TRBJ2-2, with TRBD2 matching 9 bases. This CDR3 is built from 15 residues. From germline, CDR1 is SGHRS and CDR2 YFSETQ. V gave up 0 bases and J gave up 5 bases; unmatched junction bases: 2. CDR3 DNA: TGCGCCAGCAGCTTGGTTAGCGGGGGAACCGGGGAGCTGTTTTTT. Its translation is CASSLVSGGTGELFF.

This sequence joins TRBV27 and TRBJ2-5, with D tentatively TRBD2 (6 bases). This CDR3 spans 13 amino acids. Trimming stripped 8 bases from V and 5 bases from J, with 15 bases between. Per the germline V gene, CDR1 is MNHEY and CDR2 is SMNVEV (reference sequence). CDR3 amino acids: CASQKRAGETQYF. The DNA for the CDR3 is TGTGCCAGCCAAAAGCGGGCAGGGGAGACCCAGTACTTC.

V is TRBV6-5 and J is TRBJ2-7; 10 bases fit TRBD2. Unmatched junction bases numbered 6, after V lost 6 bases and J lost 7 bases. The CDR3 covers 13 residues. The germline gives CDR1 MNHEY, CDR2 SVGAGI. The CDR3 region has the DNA TGTGCCAGCAGCCTAGCGGGAGACGTTGAGCAGTACTTC. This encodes CASSLAGDVEQYF.

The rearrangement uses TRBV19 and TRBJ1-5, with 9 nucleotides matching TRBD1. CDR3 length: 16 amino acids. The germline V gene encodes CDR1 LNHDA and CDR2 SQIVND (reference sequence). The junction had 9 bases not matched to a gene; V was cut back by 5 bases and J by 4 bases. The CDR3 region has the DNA TGTGCCAGTAGTTCCAGGACAGGGGTGAGTAATCAGCCCCAGCATTTT. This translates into CASSSRTGVSNQPQHF.

The CDR3 reads CASSLSDRVGIQYF. DNA for the CDR3: TGTGCCAGCAGTTTATCGGACAGGGTCGGCATTCAGTACTTC. The rearrangement links TRBV27 to TRBJ2-4; 8 bases are a match to TRBD1. Germline V CDR1 and CDR2: MNHEY, SMNVEV (reference sequence). The CDR3 runs to 14 residues. V dropped 0 bases and J dropped 9; count of bases not matched to a gene: 4.

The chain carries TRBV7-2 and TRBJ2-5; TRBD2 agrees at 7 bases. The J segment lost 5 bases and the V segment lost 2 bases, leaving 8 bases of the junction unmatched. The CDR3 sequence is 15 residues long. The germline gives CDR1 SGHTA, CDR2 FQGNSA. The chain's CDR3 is CASSLRAGLVETQYF. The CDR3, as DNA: TGTGCCAGCAGCTTACGAGCGGGATTGGTGGAGACCCAGTACTTC. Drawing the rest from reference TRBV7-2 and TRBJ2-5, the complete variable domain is GAGVSQSPSNKVTEKGKDVELRCDPISGHTALYWYRQSLGQGLEFLIYFQGNSAPDKSGLPSDRFSAERTGGSVSTLTIQRTQQEDSAVYLCASSLRAGLVETQYFGPGTRLLVL.

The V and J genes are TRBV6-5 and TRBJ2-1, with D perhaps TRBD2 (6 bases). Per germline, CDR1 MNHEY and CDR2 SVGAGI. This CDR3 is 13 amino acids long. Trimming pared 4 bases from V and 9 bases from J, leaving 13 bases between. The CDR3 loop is CASSFPGVGEQFF. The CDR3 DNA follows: TGTGCCAGCAGTTTCCCGGGGGTTGGTGAGCAGTTCTTC.

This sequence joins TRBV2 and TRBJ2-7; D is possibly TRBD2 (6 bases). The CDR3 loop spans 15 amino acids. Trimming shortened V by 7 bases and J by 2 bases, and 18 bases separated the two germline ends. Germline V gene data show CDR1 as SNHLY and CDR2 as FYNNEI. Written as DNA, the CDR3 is TGTGCCAGCAAACCATCTAGCGCTACGGCCTACGAGCAGTACTTC. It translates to CASKPSSATAYEQYF.

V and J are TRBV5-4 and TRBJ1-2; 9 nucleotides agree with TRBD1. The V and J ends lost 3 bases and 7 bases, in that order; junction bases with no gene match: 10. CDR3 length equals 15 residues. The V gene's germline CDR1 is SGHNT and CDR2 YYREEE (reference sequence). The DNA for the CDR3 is TGTGCCAGCAGCTCAGCAAAAACAGGGGGCGTTGGCTACACCTTC. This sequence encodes CASSSAKTGGVGYTF.